This is a list of T cell receptor beta chains from one sample in a study of blood T cells in healthy people across ages. TCRdb analysed the 5' RACE reads with MiXCR anew, one entry per CDR3 protein. The table includes 550,000 to 750,000 distinct CDR3 sequences, around 21% detected once. Material: blood. The receptors here all came from a man between 65 and 85 years old in good health. Both conserved end residues are part of each CDR3.

j_gene: TRBJ2-5
v_gene: TRBV29-1
CDR3aa: CSVDSGRKEGETQYF

j_gene: TRBJ2-7
v_gene: TRBV20-1
CDR3aa: CSARSSGVYEQYF

j_gene: TRBJ1-5
v_gene: TRBV20-1
CDR3aa: CSAPEGQLNQPQHF

j_gene: TRBJ2-7
v_gene: TRBV4-3
CDR3aa: CASSQEDRGRDEQYF

j_gene: TRBJ2-1
v_gene: TRBV3-1
CDR3aa: CASSQERGTLQFF

j_gene: TRBJ1-1
v_gene: TRBV30
CDR3aa: CAWKGGEAFF

j_gene: TRBJ2-7
v_gene: TRBV5-6
CDR3aa: CASSSIGLGRTYEQYF

j_gene: TRBJ2-7
v_gene: TRBV7-9
CDR3aa: CASSPLDEQYF

j_gene: TRBJ2-4
v_gene: TRBV5-1
CDR3aa: CASSRGQGARGNIQYF

j_gene: NA
v_gene: TRBV4-1
CDR3aa: CASSQDLTPGRGRNEQFF

j_gene: TRBJ2-1
v_gene: TRBV2
CDR3aa: CASISVAGSSYNEQFF

j_gene: TRBJ1-6
v_gene: TRBV6-6
CDR3aa: CASSYNSPLHF

j_gene: TRBJ1-4
v_gene: TRBV18
CDR3aa: CASSPGDKATNEKLFF

j_gene: TRBJ2-1
v_gene: TRBV27
CDR3aa: CASRNGDRVYNEQFF

j_gene: TRBJ2-6
v_gene: TRBV28
CDR3aa: CASSWDASGANVLTF

j_gene: NA
v_gene: TRBV29-1
CDR3aa: CSVDTGGTNNEQFF

j_gene: TRBJ2-1
v_gene: TRBV2
CDR3aa: CASSDRTYNEQFF

j_gene: TRBJ1-2
v_gene: TRBV2
CDR3aa: CASSPDAGAYGYTF

j_gene: TRBJ2-6
v_gene: TRBV27
CDR3aa: CASTSGSSGANVLTF

j_gene: TRBJ2-7
v_gene: TRBV15
CDR3aa: CATSRLGTREYEQYF

j_gene: TRBJ1-2
v_gene: TRBV6-1
CDR3aa: CASRTPEGRGAPYGYTF

j_gene: TRBJ2-1
v_gene: TRBV21-1
CDR3aa: CASPTGISSYNEQFF

j_gene: TRBJ2-7
v_gene: TRBV6-6
CDR3aa: CTSSLTRASAAYEQYF

j_gene: TRBJ2-3
v_gene: TRBV7-6
CDR3aa: CASSLAGYGTDTQYF

j_gene: TRBJ2-7
v_gene: TRBV4-3
CDR3aa: CASSQDSGNEQYF

j_gene: TRBJ1-5
v_gene: TRBV7-6
CDR3aa: CASSLAPDQPQHF

j_gene: TRBJ2-5
v_gene: TRBV7-9
CDR3aa: CASSVGVAQETQYF

j_gene: TRBJ2-1
v_gene: TRBV20-1
CDR3aa: CSAKGLYYNEQFF

j_gene: NA
v_gene: TRBV20-1
CDR3aa: CSARKIGGSTDTQHF

j_gene: TRBJ2-3
v_gene: TRBV7-9
CDR3aa: CASSSGQGGGTDTQCF

j_gene: TRBJ1-2
v_gene: TRBV5-4
CDR3aa: CASSFPTANYGYTF

j_gene: TRBJ1-2
v_gene: TRBV12-3/TRBV12-4
CDR3aa: CASNGASRDYF

j_gene: TRBJ2-1
v_gene: TRBV5-4
CDR3aa: CASSLVASGRAGHEQFF

j_gene: TRBJ2-4
v_gene: TRBV15
CDR3aa: CATSRNVRVGDIQYF

j_gene: TRBJ2-3
v_gene: TRBV7-6
CDR3aa: CASSLAPSGSADTQYF

j_gene: TRBJ2-1
v_gene: TRBV12-3/TRBV12-4
CDR3aa: CASSLGGTGLGRNNEQFF

j_gene: TRBJ1-1
v_gene: TRBV4-1
CDR3aa: CASSQGPDSTEAFF

j_gene: TRBJ2-5
v_gene: TRBV2
CDR3aa: CASSAPSGQETQYF

j_gene: TRBJ2-7
v_gene: TRBV5-6
CDR3aa: CASSPGLVREQYF

j_gene: TRBJ1-4
v_gene: TRBV7-9
CDR3aa: CASGTGATNEKLFF

j_gene: TRBJ2-5
v_gene: TRBV6-6
CDR3aa: CASRGTRPQETQYF

j_gene: TRBJ2-4
v_gene: TRBV29-1
CDR3aa: CSVGGSLENIQYF

j_gene: TRBJ2-3
v_gene: TRBV6-2/TRBV6-3
CDR3aa: CASTMRPSGRAKDTQYF

j_gene: TRBJ2-7
v_gene: TRBV5-5
CDR3aa: CASSLQGGLSYEQYF

j_gene: TRBJ2-5
v_gene: TRBV5-4
CDR3aa: CASSPRQGSEQETQYF

j_gene: TRBJ2-7
v_gene: TRBV6-1
CDR3aa: CASRMEDRGQYF

j_gene: TRBJ1-1
v_gene: TRBV3-1
CDR3aa: CASSLLAGAGGTEAFF

j_gene: TRBJ1-6
v_gene: TRBV6-2/TRBV6-3
CDR3aa: CASSFGTYNSPLHF

j_gene: TRBJ2-3
v_gene: TRBV3-1
CDR3aa: CASSQDVGTSGNLPQYF

j_gene: TRBJ2-3
v_gene: TRBV20-1
CDR3aa: CSAKPVDRSRADTQYF

j_gene: TRBJ1-1
v_gene: TRBV5-1
CDR3aa: CASSLARQGLMNTEAFF

j_gene: TRBJ1-6
v_gene: TRBV5-5
CDR3aa: CASSSEQYNSPLHF

j_gene: TRBJ2-1
v_gene: TRBV4-1
CDR3aa: CASSQVGGDNEQFF